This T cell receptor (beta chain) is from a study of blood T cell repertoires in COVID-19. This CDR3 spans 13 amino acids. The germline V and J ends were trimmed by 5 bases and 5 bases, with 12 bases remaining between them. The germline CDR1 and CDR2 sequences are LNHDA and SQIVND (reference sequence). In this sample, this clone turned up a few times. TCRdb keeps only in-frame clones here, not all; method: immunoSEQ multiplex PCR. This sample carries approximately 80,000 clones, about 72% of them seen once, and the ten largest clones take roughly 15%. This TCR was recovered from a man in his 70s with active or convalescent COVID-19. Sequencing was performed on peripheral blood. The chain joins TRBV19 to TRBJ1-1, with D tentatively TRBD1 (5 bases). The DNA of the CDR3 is TGTGCCAGTAGTTGGCAGGGAGGGACTGAAGCTTTCTTT. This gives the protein CASSWQGGTEAFF.